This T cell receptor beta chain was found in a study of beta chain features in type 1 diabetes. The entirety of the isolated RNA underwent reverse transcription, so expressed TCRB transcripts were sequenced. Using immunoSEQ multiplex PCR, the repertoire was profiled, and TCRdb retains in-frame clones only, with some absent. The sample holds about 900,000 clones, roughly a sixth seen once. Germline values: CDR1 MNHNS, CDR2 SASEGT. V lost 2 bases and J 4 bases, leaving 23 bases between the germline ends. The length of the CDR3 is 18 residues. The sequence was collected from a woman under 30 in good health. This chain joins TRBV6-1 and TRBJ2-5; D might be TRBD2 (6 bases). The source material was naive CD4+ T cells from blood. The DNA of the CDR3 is TGTGCCAGCAGTGAAAGGGGACTTACGGGTGCGGTCGGAGAGACCCAGTACTTC. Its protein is CASSERGLTGAVGETQYF.